The rows below give T cell receptor beta chains drawn from one sample of a study of T cell responses to AZD1222 COVID-19 vaccine. The data were produced by immunoSEQ multiplex PCR, yet TCRdb's version contains in-frame clones alone and is incomplete. This repertoire shows 180,000 or so clones, 80% to 90% found once; its top ten account for 3.5% to 5.5%. This specimen was peripheral blood, taken 28 days after the second dose of the MenACWY control vaccine. The receptors shown here come from an adult who received the MenACWY meningococcal vaccine as a control. CDR3s include the opening cysteine and the closing phenylalanine or tryptophan. D genes are given only for firm matches. Expanded clones are given a class, and other clones once, few, many or no size at all.

>.|TRBJ1-2|.|TRBV10-3
CAISDLQGHGYTF
>.|TRBJ2-1|.|TRBV19
CASSRGTYNEQFF
>.|TRBJ1-2|.|TRBV7-9
CASSLLGPGPNYGYTF
>.|TRBJ2-1|TRBD2|TRBV11-2
CASSSARTSGGYNEQFF
>.|TRBJ2-1|.|TRBV7-2
CASSLEALARVGSYNEQFF
>.|TRBJ1-2|.|TRBV28
CASSLDGGYGYTF
>.|TRBJ1-4|.|TRBV15
CATSSRRGEKLFF
>.|TRBJ1-3|TRBD1|TRBV7-6
CASSPGQGANYHSGNTIYF
>few|TRBJ1-3|.|TRBV6-5
CASSGNSGNTIYF
>.|TRBJ2-2|.|TRBV4-1
CASSQLSDPGHTGELFF
>.|TRBJ1-5|.|TRBV19
CASSDLHNQPQHF
>.|TRBJ1-5|.|TRBV7-9
CASMDSRHGDQPQHF
>.|TRBJ2-7|TRBD1|TRBV11-2
CASRPTDRGPYEQYF
>.|TRBJ1-2|.|TRBV10-3
CAISESLPGGYTF
>.|TRBJ1-3|.|TRBV11-2
CASSLEGRRNSGNTIYF
>.|TRBJ1-1|.|TRBV7-3
CASSLQGSMNTEAFF
>once|TRBJ2-7|.|TRBV19
CASSNRDWPYEQYF
>.|TRBJ1-5|.|TRBV20-1
CSASPAGRDYQPQHF
>few|TRBJ2-7|.|TRBV24-1
CATSDPTEADSEQYF
>few|TRBJ2-7|.|TRBV5-1
CASSPGQSYEQYF
>.|TRBJ1-4|TRBD1|TRBV7-2
CASSLSGGGEKLFF
>.|TRBJ1-1|.|TRBV30
CAWSVRVGGNTEAFF
>.|TRBJ1-4|TRBD1|TRBV11-1
CASSKTQGATNEKLFF
>once|TRBJ2-6|.|TRBV11-2
CASSLSDSGANVLTF
>.|TRBJ2-3|.|TRBV9
CASSPRTDTQYF
>.|TRBJ1-1|TRBD1|TRBV9
CASSVERDRVLENTEAFF
>few|TRBJ2-7|TRBD1|TRBV10-3
CAISRDRVYEQYF
>.|TRBJ2-3|TRBD2|TRBV28
CASSFNPGGPTGTQYF
>.|TRBJ1-5|.|TRBV6-2/TRBV6-3
CASSLIDDANQPQHF
>.|TRBJ1-5|.|TRBV2
CASSESEAWGHQPQHF
>.|TRBJ1-4|.|TRBV15
CATSREDFNEKLFF
>.|TRBJ2-2|.|TRBV28
CASKRDTGELFF
>.|TRBJ2-7|TRBD1|TRBV9
CASSVGGTGYSYEQYF
>.|TRBJ2-1|TRBD2|TRBV7-2
CASSLVAGNYNEQFF
>.|TRBJ2-2|TRBD2|TRBV5-1
CASRTFGLAGGPGTGELFF
>.|TRBJ2-3|TRBD2|TRBV28
CASSLLSAGGSHTDTQYF
>.|TRBJ2-7|.|TRBV19
CASSISVSRPSSYEQYF
>.|TRBJ1-2|.|TRBV5-1
CASSLGGDIYGYTF
>.|TRBJ2-7|.|TRBV14
CASSQSRRDFNF
>.|TRBJ1-2|TRBD1|TRBV7-9
CAIDRGDYGYTF
>.|TRBJ2-7|.|TRBV6-5
CASSAGPYEQYF
>.|TRBJ2-2|.|TRBV5-1
CASSGSGGRGDGELFF
>.|TRBJ2-7|TRBD2|TRBV28
CASRVAGTGEYEQYF
>.|TRBJ2-7|TRBD2|TRBV19
CASSPRTSGTYEQYF
>.|TRBJ1-6|.|TRBV6-5
CASSWGGSNSPLHF
>.|TRBJ1-5|.|TRBV28
CASSYHQSGPGNQPQHF
>.|TRBJ1-3|.|TRBV19
CASSIAAVTGNTIYF
>.|TRBJ2-5|.|TRBV2
CASRHPRRERETQYF
>.|TRBJ1-5|TRBD1|TRBV24-1
CATSGQGARNQPQHF
>.|TRBJ2-3|TRBD2|TRBV5-1
CASSLLTSGRQDTQYF
>.|TRBJ2-7|TRBD1|TRBV10-3
CAIAGTGPSAEQYF
>.|TRBJ2-1|.|TRBV6-6
CASRRGYYNEQFF
>.|TRBJ1-5|TRBD1|TRBV19
CASSGQGSQPQHF
>.|TRBJ1-2|.|TRBV7-2
CASSLDVGFYGYTF
>.|TRBJ2-7|TRBD1|TRBV5-1
CASSSPDRAYEQYF